The clone carrying this T cell receptor beta chain was observed many times. What it binds is not known. This specimen comes from a study of read filtering for tumor transcriptome and immune sequencing. Background on the study: Revised staging placed 8 patients in R-ISS I, approximately 16 in II, more than 5 in III. TCR-mapped reads were about 3.5 to 10.27 million with IR-seq versus about 85 to 1,300 with RNA-seq.

Whole-study findings and limits: Without single-read clonotypes, shared clonotype proportions correlated more between IR-seq and RNA-seq.

This library used approximately 0.4 ug RNA and molecular barcoded adaptors spanning alpha/delta and beta/gamma chains. TCRdb used MiXCR to reprocess the reads, holding one entry per CDR3 protein. The data contain 42,000 or so distinct CDR3 sequences, roughly an eighth of them singletons. The CDR3 runs 16 residues. Germline CDR1 SNHLY, CDR2 FYNNEI. Trimming shortened V by 1 base and J by 2 bases, and 9 bases separated the two germline ends. The sample consisted of a population of CD138-negative cells sorted from bone marrow. This clonotype originated in a donor aged 40 or older with multiple myeloma. The rearrangement uses TRBV2 and TRBJ2-6; D gene ambiguous. The CDR3 region is CASSEDSSAGANVLTF. In DNA form, the CDR3 reads TGTGCCAGCAGTGAAGACAGTAGTGCTGGGGCCAACGTCCTGACTTTC.